This record covers a single TCR beta chain. The antigen remains undetermined. This sample stems from a study of T cell therapy after organ transplantation. Notes on the study in general: In nonresponders, large pretherapy expansions changed minimally after therapy.

This CDR3 has 15 residues. Germline values: CDR1 MNHEY, CDR2 SVGAGI. Trimming cost V 5 bases and J 4 bases, with 17 bases left between them. Sequencing was performed with immunoSEQ multiplex PCR; in TCRdb, only in-frame clones are kept and a portion is missing. This sample yields 45,000 to 60,000 clones, of which approximately 94% are seen a single time; about 3.4% belongs to the top ten. V usage is TRBV6-5 and J usage is TRBJ1-1; maybe TRBD1 (5 bases). Sequencing was performed on CD8+ T cells from blood, taken before autologous CMV-specific T cell therapy. The receptor's source is a human patient who had received a solid organ transplant and had CMV disease. For the CDR3, the DNA is TGTGCCAGCAGTCCCCTCACAGGAGGAGGCACTGAAGCTTTCTTT. It encodes CASSPLTGGGTEAFF.